Below are 6 T cell receptor beta chains sequenced from a single sample in a study of T cell responses to AZD1222 COVID-19 vaccine. This table comes from immunoSEQ multiplex PCR, and its TCRdb copy is limited to in-frame clones, with some not included. The sample records fewer than 200,000 clones, around 87% being singletons. This specimen was peripheral blood, taken 28 days after the second AZD1222 dose. These receptors were obtained from an adult who received the AZD1222 COVID-19 vaccine.

The rearrangement uses TRBV6-2 or TRBV6-3 and TRBJ2-7; D ambiguous. Germline assignment: CDR1 MNHEY and CDR2 SVGEGT. This CDR3 spans 16 amino acids. V was shortened by 3 bases and J by 3 bases, with 18 bases between the two germline ends. The CDR3 sequence: CASSYSPDDGYYEQYF. The CDR3 nucleotides read TGTGCCAGCAGTTATTCACCGGACGACGGTTACTACGAGCAGTACTTC.

The J gene is TRBJ1-5, the V gene TRBV12-3 or TRBV12-4; D unclear. Trimming took 5 bases from V and 4 from J, leaving 6 bases between them. The CDR3 spans 12 residues. CDR3 nucleotide sequence: TGTGCCAGCAGTATACAAAATCAGCCCCAGCATTTT. This codes for CASSIQNQPQHF.

The V call is TRBV10-2, the J call TRBJ1-5, with D hard to call. Looked up from germline, CDR1 is WSHSY and CDR2 is SAAADI. V dropped 6 bases and J dropped 7 bases, with 10 bases sitting between them. The CDR3 totals 12 residues. The CDR3 coding sequence is TGCGCCAGCAGGAATGGGCGACAGCCCCAGCATTTT. Its protein is CASRNGRQPQHF.

The J gene is TRBJ1-5, the V gene TRBV2; the match to TRBD1 covers 9 bases. This CDR3 is 17 amino acids long. CDR1 and CDR2 (germline): SNHLY, FYNNEI. V was clipped by 4 bases and J by 2 bases; unmatched bases: 9. CDR3 sequence (DNA): TGTGCCAGCAGTGCGGAGATGGGGGACAGGGGCAATCAGCCCCAGCATTTT. Amino acids: CASSAEMGDRGNQPQHF.

The chain employs TRBV19 and TRBJ2-1; 9 bases line up with TRBD1. After removal of 5 bases from V and 5 bases from J, the junction contained 7 bases not matched to a gene. CDR3 length: 15 amino acids. The germline CDR1 and CDR2 sequences are LNHDA and SQIVND (reference sequence). The CDR3 sequence is CASSLGQGIDNEQFF. As DNA, the CDR3 is TGTGCCAGTAGTCTAGGACAGGGGATAGACAATGAGCAGTTCTTC.

This chain links TRBV7-9 with TRBJ1-5; unclear D gene. Germline V gene lookup returns CDR1 SEHNR and CDR2 FQNEAQ (reference sequence). This CDR3 spans 12 amino acids. Trimming shortened V by 4 bases and J by 6 bases, and 7 bases separated the two germline ends. The CDR3 sequence: CASSWEGQPQHF. The DNA for the CDR3 is TGTGCCAGCAGCTGGGAGGGTCAGCCCCAGCATTTT.